Following are 10 T cell receptor beta chains from one sample sequenced in a study of cytomegalovirus exposure and HLA in healthy donors. In the PCR, 60 Vbeta and 13 Jbeta primers were used. Using immunoSEQ multiplex PCR, the repertoire was profiled, and TCRdb retains in-frame clones only, with some absent. Of around 160,000 clones in the sample, around three quarters were seen once. The sequenced sample was PBMCs. The receptors were sampled from a man in his forties in good health and CMV-seropositive.

V and J are TRBV7-2 and TRBJ2-5, with 10 bases matching TRBD2. The better agreement between TRBJ2-7 and the DNA end casts doubt on the J call. The CDR3 length is 15 residues. Germline CDR1 and CDR2: SGHTA and FQGNSA. CDR3 in DNA: TGTGCCAGCAGCTCATTTAGCGGGAGGAATCACGAGCAGTACTTC. Its protein is CASSSFSGRNHEQYF.

This clone was seen only a few times. The V call is TRBV29-1, the J call TRBJ2-3; D possibly corresponds to TRBD2 (6 bases). The CDR3 spans 12 residues. Germline loops: CDR1 SQVTM, CDR2 ANQGSEA. Trimming took 4 bases from V and 6 from J, leaving 11 bases between them. DNA for the CDR3: TGCAGCGTTGTCGGGCGGGGCGATACGCAGTATTTT. Translating gives CSVVGRGDTQYF.

This sequence joins TRBV5-1 and TRBJ2-1, with TRBD2 as a possible D gene (5 bases). V lost 2 bases and J 6 bases, leaving 9 bases between the germline ends. The CDR3 totals 13 residues. Per germline, CDR1 SGHRS and CDR2 YFSETQ. The CDR3 sequence is CASSFSRGNEQFF. The CDR3 region has the DNA TGCGCCAGCAGCTTTAGCCGGGGCAATGAGCAGTTCTTC.

This clone was found once. The chain has TRBV5-1 and TRBJ2-7; maybe TRBD2 (6 bases). The CDR3 consists of 14 residues. V was shortened by 4 bases and J by 6 bases, with 17 bases between the two germline ends. Per the germline V gene, CDR1 is SGHRS and CDR2 is YFSETQ. CDR3 sequence: CASSLGEQGGEQYF. CDR3 sequence (DNA): TGCGCCAGCAGCCTGGGGGAGCAGGGAGGCGAGCAGTACTTC.

The chain carries TRBV11-2 and TRBJ1-4; 10 bases are shared with TRBD1. CDR1 SGHAT and CDR2 FQNNGV come from the germline V gene. The J segment lost 8 bases and the V segment lost 1 base, leaving 1 base of the junction unmatched. This CDR3 is built from 14 residues. DNA for the CDR3: TGTGCCAGCAGCTTAGGGGACAGGGGCGAAAAACTGTTTTTT. Protein: CASSLGDRGEKLFF.

The chain carries TRBV5-1 and TRBJ2-1; no clear D. The CDR3 loop spans 15 amino acids. V lost 6 bases and J 0 bases, leaving 13 bases between the germline ends. The germline gives CDR1 SGHRS, CDR2 YFSETQ. CDR3 sequence: CASTPTSSSYNEQFF. The CDR3 nucleotides are TGCGCCAGCACCCCGACTTCAAGCTCCTACAATGAGCAGTTCTTC.

V usage is TRBV5-4 and J usage is TRBJ2-1, with TRBD2 as a possible D gene (5 bases). Germline V lookup: CDR1 SGHNT, CDR2 YYREEE (reference sequence). V lost 3 bases, J lost 0 bases, and 16 bases lay in between. CDR3 length: 17 residues. The CDR3, as DNA: TGTGCCAGCAGCTCCGTCGGGATGTACAGCTCCTACAATGAGCAGTTCTTC. This translates into CASSSVGMYSSYNEQFF.

The chain recombines TRBV11-2 with TRBJ1-4, with D possibly being TRBD1 (5 bases). V lost 10 bases and J lost 7, with 13 bases in between. CDR1 is SGHAT and CDR2 is FQNNGV in the germline V gene. The CDR3 totals 12 residues. This CDR3 reads CATKGRGEKLFF. CDR3 coding DNA: TGTGCCACCAAGGGGAGGGGTGAAAAACTGTTTTTT.

The J gene is TRBJ2-1, the V gene TRBV7-6; 14 nucleotides match TRBD2. Germline loops: CDR1 SGHVS, CDR2 FNYEAQ. The CDR3 sequence is 15 residues long. Trimming cost V 5 bases and J 5 bases; bases outside gene matches: 2. The CDR3 sequence is CASSRTSGRNNEQFF. The CDR3 bases are TGTGCCAGCAGCCGGACTAGCGGGAGGAACAATGAGCAGTTCTTC.

This chain joins TRBV5-1 and TRBJ2-7; D remains unclear. The CDR3 totals 14 residues. V was clipped by 1 base and J by 2 bases, with 10 bases between them. Germline values: CDR1 SGHRS, CDR2 YFSETQ. CDR3 sequence: CASSLSQAAYEQYF. The CDR3 bases are TGCGCCAGCAGCTTGTCCCAGGCTGCCTACGAGCAGTACTTC.